This T cell receptor (beta chain) was recovered during a study of shared clonotypes between healthy human individuals. Overall study context: Donor composition was two women and three men, aged 18 to 49.

Some clones are missing from TCRdb's copy, which holds only in-frame ones; the method was immunoSEQ multiplex PCR. The sample has some 530,000 clones, about 78% seen once; the top ten hold around 12%. This CDR3 has 16 amino acids. Germline values: CDR1 SEHNR, CDR2 FQNEAQ (reference sequence). V lost 1 base and J lost 7, with 16 bases in between. The V call is TRBV7-9, the J call TRBJ1-4; D is perhaps TRBD1 (6 bases). The sequenced sample was PBMCs. The receptor's source is a woman in her thirties or forties in good health. Some clones in this sample may be carry-over from other donors' samples. CDR3 loop: CASSLGDIPFSEKLFF. The CDR3, as DNA: TGTGCCAGCAGCTTAGGGGACATTCCATTTAGTGAAAAACTGTTTTTT.